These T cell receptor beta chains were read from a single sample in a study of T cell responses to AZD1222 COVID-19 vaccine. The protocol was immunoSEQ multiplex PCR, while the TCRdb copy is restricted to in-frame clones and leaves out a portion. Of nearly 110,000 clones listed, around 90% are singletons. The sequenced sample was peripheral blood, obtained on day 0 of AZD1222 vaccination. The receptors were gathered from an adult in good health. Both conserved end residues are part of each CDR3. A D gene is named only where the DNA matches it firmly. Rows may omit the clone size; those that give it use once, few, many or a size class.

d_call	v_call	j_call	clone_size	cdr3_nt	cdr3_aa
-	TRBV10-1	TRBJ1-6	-	TGCGCCACCCTAGGCCGGGACTCCTATAATTCACCCCTCCACTTT	CATLGRDSYNSPLHF
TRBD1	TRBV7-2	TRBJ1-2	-	TGTGCCAGCACTCGGGGACAGGGGTATGGCTACACCTTC	CASTRGQGYGYTF
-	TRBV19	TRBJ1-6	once	TGTGCCAGTAGTCCCCAACCGAGGGCCGATTCACCCCTCCACTTT	CASSPQPRADSPLHF
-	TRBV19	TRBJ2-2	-	TGTGCCAGTAGTATTCAGGGGACCGGGGAGCTGTTTTTT	CASSIQGTGELFF
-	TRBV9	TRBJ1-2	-	TGTGCCAGCAGCGTAGGAGGAGGGGCTGATGGCTACACCTTC	CASSVGGGADGYTF
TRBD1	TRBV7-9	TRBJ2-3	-	TGTGCCAGCAGCTTGGGGGACAGGGGGTCCGCAGATACGCAGTATTTT	CASSLGDRGSADTQYF
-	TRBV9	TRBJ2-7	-	TGTGCCAGCAGCGTAGACGCAGAGACCTACGAGCAGTACTTC	CASSVDAETYEQYF
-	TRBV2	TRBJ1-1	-	TGTGCCAGCAGGGGAACAGTAGGCACTGAAGCTTTCTTT	CASRGTVGTEAFF
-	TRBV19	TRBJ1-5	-	TGTGCCACAAGGGGGAAGGGATATAGCAATCAGCCCCAGCATTTT	CATRGKGYSNQPQHF
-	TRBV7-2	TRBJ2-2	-	TGTGCCAGCAGCCAAGGCGGCAGTGCGTCTCCCGGGGAGCTGTTTTTT	CASSQGGSASPGELFF
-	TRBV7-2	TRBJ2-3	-	TGTGCCAGCAGCCGCTCTAGCGCAGATACGCAGTATTTT	CASSRSSADTQYF
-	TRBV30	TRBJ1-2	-	TGTGCCTGGAGTTACAGGAGGGGATATGGCTACACCTTC	CAWSYRRGYGYTF
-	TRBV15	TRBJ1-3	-	TGTGCCACCAGCAGAGACAGGGGATCTGGAAACACCATATATTTT	CATSRDRGSGNTIYF
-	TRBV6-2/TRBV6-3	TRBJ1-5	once	TGTGCCAGCAGCCACTTCGGTGGAGATCAGCCCCAGCATTTT	CASSHFGGDQPQHF
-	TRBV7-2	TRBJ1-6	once	TGTGCCAGCAGCTTGCAGGGACAAAGTTCACCCCTCCACTTT	CASSLQGQSSPLHF
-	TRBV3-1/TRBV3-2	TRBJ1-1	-	TGTGCCAGCAGCCAAGGAACAGGGAACACTGAAGCTTTCTTT	CASSQGTGNTEAFF
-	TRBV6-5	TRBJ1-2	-	TGTGCCAGCAGTTTTCGCAGGGGTTATGGCTACACCTTC	CASSFRRGYGYTF
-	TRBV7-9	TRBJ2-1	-	TGTGCCAGCAGCCTAGTCGAGGGGTACAATGAGCAGTTCTTC	CASSLVEGYNEQFF
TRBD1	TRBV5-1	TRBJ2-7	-	TGCGCCAGCAGCTCCAGCGGAACAGGGGGCTACGAGCAGTACTTC	CASSSSGTGGYEQYF
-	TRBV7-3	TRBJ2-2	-	TGTGCCAGCAGCTTAACCCCAGGGGAGCTGTTTTTT	CASSLTPGELFF
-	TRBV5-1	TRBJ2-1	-	TGCGCCAGCAGCTTGGCCCAGGGGCCCTACAATGAGCAGTTCTTC	CASSLAQGPYNEQFF
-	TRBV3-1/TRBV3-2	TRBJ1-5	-	TGTGCCAGCAGCCAACGGGGGGGCAATCAGCCCCAGCATTTT	CASSQRGGNQPQHF
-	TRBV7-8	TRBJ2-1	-	TGTGCCAGCAGCTTAGTGGGAGGAAATCAATACAATGAGCAGTTCTTC	CASSLVGGNQYNEQFF
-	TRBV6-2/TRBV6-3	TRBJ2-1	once	TGTGCCAGCAGTTACACCACAGGTGGCGAGCAGTTCTTC	CASSYTTGGEQFF
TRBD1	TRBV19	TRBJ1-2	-	TGTGCCAGTAGCCAGGGGGCGCTTCGTGGCTACACCTTC	CASSQGALRGYTF
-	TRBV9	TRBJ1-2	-	TGTGCCAGCAGCGTAGATGGAGGGGGTGGCTACACCTTC	CASSVDGGGGYTF
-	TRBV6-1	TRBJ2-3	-	TGTGCCAGCAGTGAAGTCGGGGGCCAGGGTTCCGATACGCAGTATTTT	CASSEVGGQGSDTQYF
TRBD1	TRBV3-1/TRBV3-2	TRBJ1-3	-	TGTGCCAGCAGCCAATATAGGACAGGGGGCGCATCTGGAAACACCATATATTTT	CASSQYRTGGASGNTIYF
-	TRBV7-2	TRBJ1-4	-	TGTGCCAGCAGCTTAAAGGTTGTCACCAATGAAAAACTGTTTTTT	CASSLKVVTNEKLFF
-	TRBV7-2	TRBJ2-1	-	TGTGCCAGCAGCTTATGGGCTGTCACAGGGACCGCAGGGCAGTTCTTC	CASSLWAVTGTAGQFF
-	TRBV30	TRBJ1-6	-	TGTGCCGGAGGTCGGGGGCCGGGCGGCTCCTATAATTCACCCCTCCACTTT	CAGGRGPGGSYNSPLHF
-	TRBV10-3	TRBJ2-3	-	TGTGCCATCAGTGAGTCGATTGTTGGTGGAGATACGCAGTATTTT	CAISESIVGGDTQYF
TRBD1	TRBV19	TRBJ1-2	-	TGTGCCAGTAGTGCCCGGACAGGGGGCGACTATGGCTACACCTTC	CASSARTGGDYGYTF
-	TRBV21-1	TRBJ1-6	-	TGTGCCAGCAGCAAAGCACAGGGGGTTCCTAGCTCCTATAATTCACCCCTCCACTTT	CASSKAQGVPSSYNSPLHF
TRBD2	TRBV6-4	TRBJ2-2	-	TGTGCCAGCGCCCCGATAGCGGGGGTAAACACCGGGGAGCTGTTTTTT	CASAPIAGVNTGELFF
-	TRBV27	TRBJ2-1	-	TGTGCCAGCAGTTTAGTGGGCTTGGAGCAGTTCTTC	CASSLVGLEQFF
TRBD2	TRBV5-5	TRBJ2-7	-	TGTGCCAGCAGCTTCCTAGCGGGGGGTACCGAGCAGTACTTC	CASSFLAGGTEQYF
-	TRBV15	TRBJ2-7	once	TGTGCCACCAGCAGAGAGGGCAGGGAAGTGAAGTACTTC	CATSREGREVKYF
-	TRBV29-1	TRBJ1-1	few	TGCAGCGCTAGACAGACGAACACTGAAGCTTTCTTT	CSARQTNTEAFF
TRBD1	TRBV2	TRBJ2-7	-	TGTGCCACCGACAGGGGGCGCACCGAGCAGTACTTC	CATDRGRTEQYF
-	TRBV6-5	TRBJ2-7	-	TGTGCCAGCAGCATGACTAGCTACGAGCAGTACTTC	CASSMTSYEQYF